A selection of T cell receptor beta chains follows, all from one sample in a study of identical twins. One entry per CDR3 protein results from TCRdb running MiXCR on the 5' RACE reads. The top ten hold roughly 0.9% of the sample, which has 500,000 or so distinct CDR3 sequences, approximately 22% seen once. This sample also belongs to another study, concerning T cells expressing NK-cell markers.

The sample was CD4+ T cells sorted from blood. The source is a woman aged 18-29 years in good health. Both conserved end residues are part of each CDR3. Each record gives: J gene, clone size, V gene, D gene, CDR3 DNA, CDR3 protein. The D gene is left open where the match is weak. Some rows mark clone size as missing; the rest say once, few, many or name a class of expanded clone.

TRBJ2-7 NA TRBV20-1 TRBD1 TGCAGTGCTAGACTGACAGGGAGCTCCTACGAGCAGTACTTC CSARLTGSSYEQYF
TRBJ2-1 NA TRBV11-2 TRBD2 TGTGCCAGCAGCTCCCCTCGGTGGAGCGGGAGAGTGAATGAGCAGTTCTTC CASSSPRWSGRVNEQFF
TRBJ1-6 few TRBV12-3/TRBV12-4 NA TGTGCCAGCAGTTCCCAGGGGATTAATTCACCCCTCCACTTT CASSSQGINSPLHF
TRBJ2-7 NA TRBV20-1 TRBD2 TGCAGTGCTAGAGGGGTAGCGGGGGGCCCCCGGTACTTC CSARGVAGGPRYF
TRBJ2-2 few TRBV12-3/TRBV12-4 NA TGTGCCAGCAGGCCCGGGATGTCCACCGGGGAGCTGTTTTTT CASRPGMSTGELFF
TRBJ2-3 few TRBV20-1 NA TGCAGTGCTAGGGACAGAAGGTCAGGGACAGATACGCAGTATTTT CSARDRRSGTDTQYF
TRBJ2-3 few TRBV10-3 NA TGTGCCAGGATAGCGACAGATACGCAGTATTTT CARIATDTQYF
TRBJ2-7 NA TRBV29-1 NA TGCAGCGTCTCAAAGGGTGAACACGAGCAGTACTTC CSVSKGEHEQYF
TRBJ2-7 NA TRBV12-3/TRBV12-4 NA TGTGCCAGCAGTTCCGGGTCCCCCTACGAGCAGTACTTC CASSSGSPYEQYF
TRBJ1-5 few TRBV9 NA TGTGCCAGCAGTCTAACAGGATCTAGCAATCAGCCCCAGCATTTT CASSLTGSSNQPQHF
TRBJ2-1 many TRBV7-2 NA TGTGCCAGCAGCTTGACGACTAGGAGATATAATGAGCAGTTCTTC CASSLTTRRYNEQFF
TRBJ2-3 many TRBV12-3/TRBV12-4 NA TGTGCCAGCAGTTTAGTCGGGGAGAGCACAGATACGCAGTATTTT CASSLVGESTDTQYF
TRBJ2-1 NA TRBV5-1 TRBD2 TGCGCCAGCAGCTTGGCGGTTTGGGGGGAGGGCCTAGAAGAGCAGTTCTTC CASSLAVWGEGLEEQFF
TRBJ1-1 few TRBV20-1 NA TGCAGTGCTGCCAACCGACAGAACACTGAAGCTTTCTTT CSAANRQNTEAFF
TRBJ2-3 NA TRBV10-1 TRBD1 TGCGCCAGCAGTGAGTCGAGGGGGCGGGTAGATACGCAGTATTTT CASSESRGRVDTQYF
TRBJ2-2 NA TRBV6-2/TRBV6-3 NA TGTGCCAGCACCCAGGGGGGTCCATGGACCGGGGAGCTGTTTTTT CASTQGGPWTGELFF
TRBJ1-6 once TRBV7-9 NA TGTGCCAGCAGCCCCCTAGAGCAGACACCCCTCCACTTT CASSPLEQTPLHF
TRBJ1-4 few TRBV2 NA TGTGCCAGCAGTAGAGTGGATGGGGAAGTACTGTTTTTT CASSRVDGEVLFF
TRBJ2-1 NA TRBV3-1 NA TGTGCCAGCAGCCAAGAGGTCGCGCTTGGGAATGAGCAGTTCTTC CASSQEVALGNEQFF
TRBJ2-5 NA TRBV4-3 NA TGCGCCAGCAGCCTAACCGCGTTGGGGCCCCAAGAGACCCAGTACTTC CASSLTALGPQETQYF
TRBJ2-1 few TRBV29-1 TRBD2 TGCAGCGTCGCGAGGGGGGCCCGGGCTAGCGGGGACAGCTCCTACAATGAGCAGTTCTTC CSVARGARASGDSSYNEQFF
TRBJ2-7 few TRBV20-1 TRBD2 TGCAGTGCTAGTCTCCTACTAGCGGGAGTTTACGAGCAGTACTTC CSASLLLAGVYEQYF
TRBJ2-7 few TRBV20-1 NA TGCAGTGGGGAAAAAGGGGGCTACGAGCAGTACTTC CSGEKGGYEQYF
TRBJ2-1 few TRBV20-1 TRBD2 TGCAGTGCTAGAGATGGACTAGCGGGAGCCACGAATGAGCAGTTCTTC CSARDGLAGATNEQFF
TRBJ2-5 few TRBV20-1 NA TGCAGTGCTAAACGGGGGCAAGAGACCCAGTACTTC CSAKRGQETQYF
TRBJ2-3 NA TRBV4-3 NA TGCGCCAGCAGCCAAGATTATAGACGCCTCACAGATACGCAGTATTTT CASSQDYRRLTDTQYF
TRBJ2-1 NA TRBV12-3/TRBV12-4 TRBD2 TGTGCCAGCAGTTTATGGACTAGCGGGAGACTTGAGCAGTTCTTC CASSLWTSGRLEQFF
TRBJ1-1 NA TRBV10-3 NA TGTGCCACCGTCAGGGGTACTGAAGCTTTCTTT CATVRGTEAFF
TRBJ1-1 NA TRBV30 NA TGTGCCTGGAGTGTTGGGGGCTACACTGAAGCTTTCTTT CAWSVGGYTEAFF
TRBJ2-1 few TRBV20-1 NA TGCAGTGCTAGACTCGGAGACAATGAGCAGTTCTTC CSARLGDNEQFF
TRBJ2-7 few TRBV6-1 NA TGTGCCAGCAGTCGTGTTAAATCCTCAGCGGACGCCTACGAGCAGTACTTC CASSRVKSSADAYEQYF
TRBJ2-7 few TRBV20-1 TRBD1 TGCAGTGCTCCCCGGGACAGGGATCTACGCGAGCAGTACTTC CSAPRDRDLREQYF
TRBJ2-7 few TRBV27 TRBD1 TGTGCCAGCAGTCAAGCGGGACAGGGGAGGGAGGACGAGCAGTACTTC CASSQAGQGREDEQYF
TRBJ1-5 many TRBV12-3/TRBV12-4 TRBD1 TGTGCCAGCAGTTCCGGGGACAGGGAAGGTCAGCCCCAGCATTTT CASSSGDREGQPQHF
TRBJ1-1 NA TRBV5-1 NA TGCGCCAGCAGCTTCGGTCAACAGAACACTGAAGCTTTCTTT CASSFGQQNTEAFF
TRBJ2-7 NA TRBV5-1 NA TGCGCCAGCAGCACGGACCGCGGGGAGCAGTACTTC CASSTDRGEQYF
TRBJ2-7 few TRBV20-1 NA TGCAGTGCCAGTGGCGTTCGAGTCGCCGAGCAGTACTTC CSASGVRVAEQYF
TRBJ1-1 NA TRBV10-3 NA TGTGCCATCAGTGAGTCGCAGGGGTCGGGCACTGAAGCTTTCTTT CAISESQGSGTEAFF
TRBJ2-3 NA TRBV4-2 NA TGTGCCAGCAGCCAAGATCGGATGTGGGATACGCAGTATTTT CASSQDRMWDTQYF
TRBJ2-7 few TRBV7-2 NA TGTGCCAGCAGCTTAAATTTAGGTGGCGAGCAGTACTTC CASSLNLGGEQYF
TRBJ2-3 NA TRBV5-1 NA TGCGCCAGCAGCTTCCTGACTGGGGCCACAGATACGCAGTATTTT CASSFLTGATDTQYF
TRBJ2-2 NA TRBV12-3/TRBV12-4 NA TGTGCCACCCGGGGGTCGGTCACCGGGGAGCTGTTTTTT CATRGSVTGELFF
TRBJ2-1 many TRBV5-6 NA TGTGCCAGCAGCTTAAAACTGTGGAATGAGCAGTTCTTC CASSLKLWNEQFF
TRBJ2-1 few TRBV24-1 TRBD2 TGTGCCACCAGCCAGACTAGCGGGAGCGGTGAGCAGTTCTTC CATSQTSGSGEQFF
TRBJ2-1 many TRBV12-3/TRBV12-4 NA TGTGCCAGCACCCTGAGGGGGGCTGAGCAGTTCTTC CASTLRGAEQFF
TRBJ2-1 NA TRBV6-1 NA TGTGCCAGCACTCTCGGGGGTTCGGGAAGTGAGCAGTTCTTC CASTLGGSGSEQFF
TRBJ2-5 NA TRBV5-1 NA TGCGCCAGCAGCTTGGGAGGCTACCTCCAAGAGACCCAGTACTTC CASSLGGYLQETQYF
TRBJ2-3 NA TRBV20-1 NA TGCAGTGCTAGAAATAGACACGCCACAGATACGCAGTATTTT CSARNRHATDTQYF
TRBJ2-5 NA TRBV15 NA TGTGCCACCAGCAGAGATCGAGGGTCCGCAAGCGGGTATCAAGAGACCCAGTACTTC CATSRDRGSASGYQETQYF
TRBJ1-2 few TRBV20-1 TRBD1 TGCAGTGCTAGAGTTCTGACAGGGGGTTCACTCTATGGCTACACCTTC CSARVLTGGSLYGYTF
TRBJ2-5 NA TRBV20-1 NA TGCAGTTATACACCGCGGTCTAGGGCGACCCAGTACTTC CSYTPRSRATQYF
TRBJ2-3 few TRBV6-2/TRBV6-3 NA TGTGCCAGCAGCCCCCGCATTTTCAGGGCCTTTGATACGCAGTATTTT CASSPRIFRAFDTQYF
TRBJ1-2 NA TRBV11-1 NA TGTGCCAGCAGCTTCAGTGGGGGAAGGAGCTACACCTTC CASSFSGGRSYTF
TRBJ1-3 NA TRBV5-1 NA TGCGCCAGCAGCTTGGGGGCAGAGGATGGAAACACCATATATTTT CASSLGAEDGNTIYF
TRBJ2-5 few TRBV3-1 NA TGTGCCAGCAGCCAAGTCGGGGTAGAGACCCAGTACTTC CASSQVGVETQYF